This T cell receptor (beta chain) was recovered during a study of cytomegalovirus exposure and HLA in healthy donors. On the study more broadly: Earlier sequencing of about 200 million T cells yielded fewer than 140 million unique TCR beta sequences.

With 60 Vbeta and 13 Jbeta primers, the PCR was carried out. This table comes from immunoSEQ multiplex PCR, and its TCRdb copy is limited to in-frame clones, with some not included. The table lists under 150,000 clones, around four fifths of them singletons. Notes on this clone: As yet, its antigen is unknown.

Broader study findings: A later analysis showed TCR association rates differing by HLA locus, peaking at DRB1 and lowest at HLA-C.

CDR1 and CDR2 from the germline V gene are LNHNV and YYDKDF (reference sequence). There are 15 residues in the CDR3. V was pared by 0 bases and J by 5 bases, with 13 bases between. The sample taken for sequencing was PBMCs. The chain recombines TRBV15 with TRBJ2-5; D is unclear. This sequence was found in a boy aged 2 to 10 in good health and CMV-seronegative. The CDR3 coding sequence is TGTGCCACCAGCAGAGATGAGAGACTCGGGGAGACCCAGTACTTC. It encodes CATSRDERLGETQYF.